This T cell receptor beta chain was sequenced in a study of vaccination and CD4 T cells after COVID-19. Study-wide context: There were six male and four female convalescents, and two of them were Hispanic.

The CDR3 covers 15 residues. The germline V gene encodes CDR1 SGHVS and CDR2 FNYEAQ. Trimming took off 1 base at V and 5 bases at J, with 15 bases between the two ends. A word on this clonotype: The target antigen is unknown.

Treatment denoted: roughly 11-day PBMC culture with coronavirus spike peptide pools or control peptides (ViraFEST assay). After expanding antigen-specific T cells with peptide pools, ViraFEST sequenced their TCRs. A half-volume replacement of the medium with fresh IL-2 medium was performed on days 3 and 7. At the Johns Hopkins FTIC core, DNA taken from cultured CD4+ T cells was sequenced by way of the Oncomine TCR Beta short-read assay. It was from cultured CD4+ T cells that genomic DNA was extracted. TCRdb used MiXCR to reprocess the PCR reads, holding one entry per CDR3 protein. The data contain some 13,000 distinct CDR3 sequences, less than 60% of them singletons.

The chain is built from TRBV7-6 and TRBJ2-7; D is possibly TRBD1 or TRBD2 (5 bases each). The sample taken for sequencing was CD4+ T cells from blood, cultured in vitro. The sequence was collected from a human donor who had recovered from COVID-19. CDR3 protein: CASSLGQGEVDEQYF. The CDR3 DNA follows: TGTGCCAGCAGCTTAGGGCAGGGAGAGGTGGACGAGCAGTACTTC.